The sequence of this TCR beta chain was determined in a study of shared clonotypes between healthy human individuals. Points from the study as a whole: Non-shared clonotypes were found to have lower generation probabilities than the clonotypes that were shared by all four of the sorted-subset donors. Larger estimated richness was generally recorded for naive subsets relative to memory subsets.

Details on this clone: Its antigen is undetermined.

CD8 cells regarded as naive lacked CD45RO, were positively chosen for CCR7, and omitted terminally differentiated effector memory CD45RA+ cells. None of the donors, who were healthy HIV-negative adults, had recently had acute infections or vaccinations. The CDR3 covers 13 residues. V was cut by 5 bases and J by 6 bases, with 12 bases left in between. Germline V gene data show CDR1 as PRHDT and CDR2 as FYEKMQ (reference sequence). Profiling relied on immunoSEQ multiplex PCR, and the TCRdb table lists in-frame clones only, not all of them. The top ten hold roughly 1.7% of the sample, which has around 2.1 million clones, about 92% seen once.

The specimen sequenced was naive CD8+ T cells from PBMCs. This receptor was taken from a man between 18 and 29 years old in good health. Some clones in this sample may be carry-over from other donors' samples. The chain employs TRBV13 and TRBJ2-3; D is perhaps TRBD2 (5 bases). CDR3 in amino acids: CASSPGPGDTQYF. DNA for the CDR3: TGTGCCAGCAGCCCCGGACCGGGGGATACGCAGTATTTT.